The 13 T cell receptor beta chains in this list originate from one sample, sequenced in a study of T-cell reconstitution after alpha-beta-depleted transplantation in children. Unique molecular identifiers were incorporated when the TCRbeta library was constructed. TCRdb processed the PCR reads anew with MiXCR; each CDR3 protein has one entry. The repertoire consists of approximately 1,000,000 distinct CDR3 sequences, with roughly 31% occurring once and the leading ten covering 25% to 35%. The source material was PBMCs, mostly from graft donor cells, sampled 360 days after TCRalphabeta/CD19-depleted stem cell transplant. The receptors originated from a boy younger than two who had a stem cell transplant for SCID, so the T cells may come from the graft donor.

The chain has TRBV6-5 and TRBJ2-7, with 8 bases matching TRBD2. J was trimmed by 2 bases and V by 0 bases; bases with no gene match: 6. CDR3 length: 16 amino acids. Per germline, CDR1 MNHEY and CDR2 SVGAGI. CDR3 protein: CASSYSSAGGAYEQYF. CDR3 sequence (DNA): TGTGCCAGCAGTTACTCGTCTGCCGGGGGGGCCTACGAGCAGTACTTC.

The V call is TRBV4-3, the J call TRBJ2-3; D ambiguous. With 1 base removed from V and 2 bases from J, the gap between germline ends came to 7 bases. CDR1 and CDR2 from the germline V gene are LGHNA and YSLEER. CDR3 length: 14 residues. CDR3 residues: CASSQGQNTDTQYF. CDR3 nucleotides: TGCGCCAGCAGCCAAGGGCAGAACACAGATACGCAGTATTTT.

This clonotype has only a few counts. V and J are TRBV12-3 or TRBV12-4 and TRBJ2-3; D is undetermined. This CDR3 has 17 residues. V was clipped by 0 bases and J by 3 bases, with 16 bases between them. This CDR3 reads CASSLARTRSATDTQYF. The CDR3 coding sequence is TGTGCCAGCAGTTTAGCGCGAACCAGGTCGGCTACAGATACGCAGTATTTT.

This clonotype was found a few times. The junction departs from germline at one end; a sequencing error may be responsible. The chain employs TRBV5-1 and TRBJ2-3; no reliable D call. Looked up from germline, CDR1 is SGHRS and CDR2 is YFSETQ. This CDR3 region has 14 residues. CDR3: CASSFGLATDTQYF. DNA of the CDR3: TGTGCCAGCAGTTTTGGCCTGGCAACAGATACGCAGTATTTT. Variable domain in full (rest from reference TRBV5-1 and TRBJ2-3): KAGVTQTPRYLIKTRGQQVTLSCSPISGHRSVSWYQQTPGQGLQFLFEYFSETQRNKGNFPGRFSGRQFSNSRSEMNVSTLELGDSALYLCASSFGLATDTQYFGPGTRLTVL.

The chain employs TRBV21-1 and TRBJ2-7. TRBV21-1 is annotated as a pseudogene. The CDR3 is 14 residues long. This CDR3 reads CASSKVEQNYEQYF. The CDR3 DNA follows: TGTGCCAGCAGCAAAGTGGAGCAAAACTACGAGCAGTACTTC.

This chain connects TRBV12-3 or TRBV12-4 to TRBJ1-4, with 8 bases lining up with TRBD1. After removal of 6 bases from V and 4 bases from J, the junction contained 7 bases not matched to a gene. CDR3 size: 15 residues. The CDR3 nucleotides are TGTGCCAGCAGGGCAGGGGGCGCGCGTAATGAAAAACTGTTTTTT. Its protein is CASRAGGARNEKLFF.

The genes are TRBV5-1 and TRBJ1-2; D call uncertain. This CDR3 has 15 amino acids. V was cut by 0 bases and J by 3 bases, with 12 bases left in between. CDR1 is SGHRS, CDR2 YFSETQ, per germline. CDR3 coding DNA: TGCGCCAGCAGCTTGGAGGCAGCCTCTTACTATGGCTACACCTTC. It yields the protein CASSLEAASYYGYTF.

The chain is built from TRBV10-2 and TRBJ2-2; TRBD2 aligns across 7 bases. The length of the CDR3 is 13 residues. J lost 1 base, V lost 8 bases, and 1 base had no gene match. Germline CDR1 is WSHSY and CDR2 is SAAADI. In DNA form, the CDR3 reads TGCGCCAGCGGGAGGGGGAACACCGGGGAGCTGTTTTTT. Protein sequence: CASGRGNTGELFF.

This clonotype was counted once. This rearrangement joins TRBV5-1 to TRBJ1-4; D not resolved. Per germline, CDR1 SGHRS and CDR2 YFSETQ. This CDR3 has 14 residues. V lost 2 bases to trimming and J lost 3 bases, with 8 bases between them. The CDR3 region is CASSLPGPNEKLFF. The DNA of the CDR3 is TGCGCCAGCAGCTTACCAGGACCTAATGAAAAACTGTTTTTT. The variable domain in full, with the rest retrieved from reference TRBV5-1 and TRBJ1-4, is KAGVTQTPRYLIKTRGQQVTLSCSPISGHRSVSWYQQTPGQGLQFLFEYFSETQRNKGNFPGRFSGRQFSNSRSEMNVSTLELGDSALYLCASSLPGPNEKLFFGSGTQLSVL.

The chain recombines TRBV20-1 with TRBJ1-5; 7 bases map to TRBD1. The germline gives CDR1 DFQATT, CDR2 SNEGSKA (reference sequence). CDR3 length: 16 residues. Unmatched junction bases numbered 15, after V lost 4 bases and J lost 6 bases. The CDR3 DNA sequence: TGCAGTGCTACCCGAAGACCAGGGGGAGGGGGTCAGCCCCAGCATTTT. It encodes CSATRRPGGGGQPQHF.

The chain combines TRBV28 with TRBJ2-1; 8 nucleotides agree with TRBD2. From germline, CDR1 is MDHEN and CDR2 SYDVKM. The V segment lost 0 bases and the J segment 0 bases; nucleotides outside the gene matches: 10. The CDR3 has 19 residues. This chain's CDR3 is CASSLWGRKAGASYNEQFF. For the CDR3, the DNA is TGTGCCAGCAGTTTATGGGGGAGGAAAGCGGGGGCCTCCTACAATGAGCAGTTCTTC.

In regard to this clonotype: A read error is likely, as this CDR3 ends without the conserved phenylalanine or tryptophan. The chain employs TRBV20-1 and TRBJ1-4; a weak D match, TRBD1 (6 bases). Germline assignment: CDR1 DFQATT and CDR2 SNEGSKA (reference sequence). The CDR3 length is 16 residues. V lost 1 base and J 4 bases, leaving 16 bases between the germline ends. The DNA for the CDR3 is TGCAGTGCTAGAGCCGAGGGGACAACACTTAATGAAAAACTGTTTGTT. It yields the protein CSARAEGTTLNEKLFV.

This rearrangement joins TRBV12-3 or TRBV12-4 to TRBJ1-5; maybe TRBD1 (5 bases). The CDR3 loop spans 16 amino acids. V lost 3 bases and J 0 bases, leaving 12 bases between the germline ends. This CDR3 reads CASSFGGSSSNQPQHF. The DNA of the CDR3 is TGTGCCAGCAGTTTTGGGGGATCTAGTAGCAATCAGCCCCAGCATTTT.